A single sample gave rise to the 4 T cell receptor beta chains below, sequenced in a study of cytomegalovirus exposure and HLA in healthy donors. Primers for the PCR totalled 60 Vbeta and 13 Jbeta. This table comes from immunoSEQ multiplex PCR, and its TCRdb copy is limited to in-frame clones, with some not included. The table lists around 120,000 clones, over 65% of them singletons. The sample consisted of PBMCs. Receptors were obtained from a man aged 25 to 40 in good health and CMV-seronegative.

The chain recombines TRBV2 with TRBJ2-1, with D maybe TRBD2 (6 bases). The V gene's germline CDR1 is SNHLY and CDR2 FYNNEI. The CDR3 covers 15 residues. V dropped 6 bases and J dropped 0 bases, with 12 bases sitting between them. CDR3 residues: CASSSLAPSYNEQFF. The DNA of the CDR3 is TGTGCCAGCAGCTCACTAGCCCCCTCCTACAATGAGCAGTTCTTC.

CDR3 bases: TGTGCCTGGAGTCCCTTGGGACAGAACACCGGGGAGCTGTTTTTT. This sequence encodes CAWSPLGQNTGELFF. This chain links TRBV30 with TRBJ2-2; the D gene is possibly TRBD1 (6 bases). V gave up 2 bases and J gave up 1 base, with 11 bases separating them. Germline V gene data show CDR1 as GTSNPN and CDR2 as SVGIG (reference sequence). The CDR3 totals 15 residues.

This clone was counted a few times. V is TRBV19 and J is TRBJ1-5, with a possible D match to TRBD1 (6 bases). Germline assignment: CDR1 LNHDA and CDR2 SQIVND (reference sequence). Trimming left V 7 bases short and J 7 bases short, with 26 bases between. The CDR3 has 17 amino acids. The CDR3 loop is CASTPGQSLIAGQPQHF. The CDR3 DNA is TGTGCCAGTACCCCTGGACAGTCGCTAATCGCAGGACAGCCCCAGCATTTT.

The rearrangement joins TRBV4-1 to TRBJ1-5, with unresolved D. V was pared by 4 bases and J by 9 bases, with 19 bases between. The CDR3 totals 15 residues. Germline V gene lookup returns CDR1 MGHRA and CDR2 YSYEKL. CDR3 DNA sequence: TGCGCCAGCAGCCCCCCTCCCGGGGAATTGGGGCCCCAGCATTTT. It is translated as CASSPPPGELGPQHF.